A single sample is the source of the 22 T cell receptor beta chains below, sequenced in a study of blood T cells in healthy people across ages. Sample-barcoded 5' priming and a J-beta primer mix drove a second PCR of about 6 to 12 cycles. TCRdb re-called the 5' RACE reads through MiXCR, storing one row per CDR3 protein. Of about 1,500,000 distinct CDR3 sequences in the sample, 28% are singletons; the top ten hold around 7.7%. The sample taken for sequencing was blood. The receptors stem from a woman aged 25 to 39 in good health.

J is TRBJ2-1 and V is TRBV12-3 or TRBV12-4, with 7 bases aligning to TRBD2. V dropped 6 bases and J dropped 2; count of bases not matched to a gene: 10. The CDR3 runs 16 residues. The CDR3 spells CASSLSWLAAYNEQFF. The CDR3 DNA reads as TGTGCCAGCAGCCTCTCCTGGCTAGCGGCCTACAATGAGCAGTTCTTC.

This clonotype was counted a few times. DNA of the CDR3: TGTGCCAGCAGCTTAGACGGACAGGGGTATGAGCAGTACTTC. Translating it yields CASSLDGQGYEQYF. V gene TRBV7-2 combines with J gene TRBJ2-5; 9 nucleotides match TRBD1. This CDR3 contains 14 residues. Germline V gives CDR1 SGHTA, CDR2 FQGNSA. The V and J ends lost 1 base and 11 bases, in that order; junction bases with no gene match: 8.

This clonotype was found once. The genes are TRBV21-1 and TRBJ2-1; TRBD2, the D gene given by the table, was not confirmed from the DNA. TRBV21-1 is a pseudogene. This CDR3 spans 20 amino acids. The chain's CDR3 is CASSKVRYIEWDSYYNEQFF. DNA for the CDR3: TGTGCCAGCAGCAAAGTACGGTATATCGAGTGGGACTCTTACTACAATGAGCAGTTCTTC.

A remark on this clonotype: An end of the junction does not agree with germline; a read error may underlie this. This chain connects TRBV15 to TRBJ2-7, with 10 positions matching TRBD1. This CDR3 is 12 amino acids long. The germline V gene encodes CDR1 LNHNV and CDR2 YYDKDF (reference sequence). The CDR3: CTTGDRGYEQYF. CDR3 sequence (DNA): TGTACCACCGGGGACAGGGGCTACGAGCAGTACTTC.

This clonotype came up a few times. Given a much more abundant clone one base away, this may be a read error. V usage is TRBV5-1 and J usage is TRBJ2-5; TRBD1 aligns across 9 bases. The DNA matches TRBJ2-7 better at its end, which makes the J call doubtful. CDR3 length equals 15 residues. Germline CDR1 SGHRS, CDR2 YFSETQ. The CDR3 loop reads CASSLNPGQGSEQYF. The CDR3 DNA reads TGCGCCAGCAGCTTGAATCCGGGACAGGGCTCCGAGCAGTACTTC.

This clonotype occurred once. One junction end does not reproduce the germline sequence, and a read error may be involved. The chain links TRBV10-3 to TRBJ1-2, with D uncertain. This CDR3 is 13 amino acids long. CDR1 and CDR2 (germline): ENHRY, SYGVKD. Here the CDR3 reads CATSERAIYGYTF. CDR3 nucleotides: TGTGCCACCAGTGAGAGAGCCATCTATGGCTACACCTTC.

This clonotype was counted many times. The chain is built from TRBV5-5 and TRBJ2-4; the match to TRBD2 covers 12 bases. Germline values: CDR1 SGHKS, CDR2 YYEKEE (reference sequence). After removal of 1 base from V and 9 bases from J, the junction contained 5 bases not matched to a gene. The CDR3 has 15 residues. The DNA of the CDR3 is TGTGCCAGCAGCTTGCCTAGCGGGAGGGGGGGCATTCAGTACTTC. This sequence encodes CASSLPSGRGGIQYF.

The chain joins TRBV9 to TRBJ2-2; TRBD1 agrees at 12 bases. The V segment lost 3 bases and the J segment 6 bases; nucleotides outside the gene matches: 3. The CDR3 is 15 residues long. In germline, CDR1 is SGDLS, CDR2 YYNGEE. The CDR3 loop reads CASSAGDRGPGELFF. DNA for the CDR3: TGTGCCAGCAGCGCAGGGGACAGGGGGCCCGGGGAGCTGTTTTTT.

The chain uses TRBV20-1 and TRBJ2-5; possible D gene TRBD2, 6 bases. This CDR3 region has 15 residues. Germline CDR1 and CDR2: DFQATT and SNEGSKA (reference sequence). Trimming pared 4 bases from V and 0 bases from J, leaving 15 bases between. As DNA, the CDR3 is TGCAGTGCTAAGGGAGGTGGGGCCTACCAAGAGACCCAGTACTTC. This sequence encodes CSAKGGGAYQETQYF.

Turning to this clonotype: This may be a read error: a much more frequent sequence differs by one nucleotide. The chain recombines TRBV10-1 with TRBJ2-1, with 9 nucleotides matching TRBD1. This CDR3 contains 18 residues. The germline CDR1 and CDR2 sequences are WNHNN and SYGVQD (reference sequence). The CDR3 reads CASSESMDRGLTKNIQFF. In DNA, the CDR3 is TGCGCAAGCAGTGAGTCGATGGACAGGGGATTGACCAAAAACATTCAGTTCTTC.

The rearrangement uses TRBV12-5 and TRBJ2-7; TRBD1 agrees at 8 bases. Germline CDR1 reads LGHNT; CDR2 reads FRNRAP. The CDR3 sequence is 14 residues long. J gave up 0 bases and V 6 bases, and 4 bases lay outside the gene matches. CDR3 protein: CASGGTGGSYEQYF. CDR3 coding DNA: TGTGCTAGTGGGGGGACAGGAGGCTCCTACGAGCAGTACTTC.

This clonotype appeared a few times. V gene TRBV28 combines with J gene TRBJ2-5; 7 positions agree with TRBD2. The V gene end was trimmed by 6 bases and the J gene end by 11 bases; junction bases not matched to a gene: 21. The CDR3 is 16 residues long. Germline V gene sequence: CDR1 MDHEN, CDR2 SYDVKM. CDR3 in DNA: TGTGCCAGCAGCTCCCCCGGGACTAAGGTCTACAATGAGCAGTACTTC. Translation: CASSSPGTKVYNEQYF.

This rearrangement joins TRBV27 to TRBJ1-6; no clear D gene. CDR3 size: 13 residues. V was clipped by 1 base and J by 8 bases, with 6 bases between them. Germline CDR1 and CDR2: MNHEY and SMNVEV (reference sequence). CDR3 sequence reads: CASSLYGDSPLHF. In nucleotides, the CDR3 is TGTGCCAGCAGTTTATACGGCGATTCACCCCTCCACTTT.

CDR3: CAISDQGRAFF. CDR3 nucleotides: TGTGCCATCAGTGACCAGGGGAGGGCTTTCTTT. The V and J genes are TRBV10-3 and TRBJ1-1; D possibly corresponds to TRBD1 (6 bases). The germline gives CDR1 ENHRY, CDR2 SYGVKD. The ends were cut back, 3 bases at V and 11 bases at J, with 10 bases in the middle. The CDR3 extends over 11 amino acids.

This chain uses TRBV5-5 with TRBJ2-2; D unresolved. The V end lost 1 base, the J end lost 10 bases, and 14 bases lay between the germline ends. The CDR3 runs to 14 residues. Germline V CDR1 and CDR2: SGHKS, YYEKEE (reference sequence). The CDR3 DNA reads TGTGCCAGCAGCTTGCCGCAGCCAGGCGCGGAGCTGTTTTTT. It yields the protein CASSLPQPGAELFF.

CDR3 sequence reads: CASSPSSYYNEQFF. CDR3 sequence (DNA): TGTGCCAGCAGCCCAAGCTCTTATTACAATGAGCAGTTCTTC. The chain carries TRBV6-2 or TRBV6-3 and TRBJ2-1; D not certain. Per germline, CDR1 MNHEY and CDR2 SVGEGT. The V gene lost 6 bases and the J gene lost 4 bases, with 13 bases spanning the gap. This CDR3 is 14 amino acids long.

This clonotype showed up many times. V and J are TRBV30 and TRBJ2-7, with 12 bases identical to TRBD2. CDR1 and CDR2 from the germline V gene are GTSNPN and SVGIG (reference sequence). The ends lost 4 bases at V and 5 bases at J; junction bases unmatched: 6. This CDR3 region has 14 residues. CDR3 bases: TGTGCCTGGACTAGCGGGGGGGCTAGTCACGAGCAGTACTTC. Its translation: CAWTSGGASHEQYF.

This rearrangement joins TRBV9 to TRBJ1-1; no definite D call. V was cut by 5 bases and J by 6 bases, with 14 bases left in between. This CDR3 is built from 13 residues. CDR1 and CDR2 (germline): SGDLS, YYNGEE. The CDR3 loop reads CASSQREKPEAFF. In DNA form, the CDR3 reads TGTGCCAGCAGTCAGAGAGAGAAGCCTGAAGCTTTCTTT.

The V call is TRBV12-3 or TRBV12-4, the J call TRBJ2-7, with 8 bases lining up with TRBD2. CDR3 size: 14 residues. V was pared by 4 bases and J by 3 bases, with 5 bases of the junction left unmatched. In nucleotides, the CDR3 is TGTGCCAGCAGTTCACCCACTAGCGGCTACGAGCAGTACTTC. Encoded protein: CASSSPTSGYEQYF.

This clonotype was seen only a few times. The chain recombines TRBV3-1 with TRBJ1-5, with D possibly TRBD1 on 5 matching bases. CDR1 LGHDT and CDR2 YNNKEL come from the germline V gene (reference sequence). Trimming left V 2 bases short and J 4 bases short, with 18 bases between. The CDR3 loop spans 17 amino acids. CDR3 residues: CASSQTGSSGGNQPQHF. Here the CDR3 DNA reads TGTGCCAGCAGCCAAACAGGATCATCCGGAGGGAATCAGCCCCAGCATTTT.

In DNA form, the CDR3 reads TGCAGTGCTGTCCCAGGGAGGAATGAGCAGTTCTTC. Its protein product is CSAVPGRNEQFF. The genes are TRBV20-1 and TRBJ2-1, with a tentative D call TRBD2 (6 bases). V lost 5 bases and J lost 7, with 12 bases in between. The length of the CDR3 is 12 residues. Germline-derived CDR1 and CDR2 are DFQATT and SNEGSKA (reference sequence).

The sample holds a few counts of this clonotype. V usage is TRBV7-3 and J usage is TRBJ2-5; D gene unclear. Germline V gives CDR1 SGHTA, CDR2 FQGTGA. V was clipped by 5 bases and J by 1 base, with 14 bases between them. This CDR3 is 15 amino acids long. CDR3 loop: CASSPPAGLQETQYF. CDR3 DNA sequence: TGTGCCAGCAGCCCCCCAGCTGGGCTCCAAGAGACCCAGTACTTC.